This TCR beta chain originates from a study of human T cells and chemical hapten exposure. The library gave individual cDNA molecules unique molecular identifiers. TCRdb redid the calling of the reads with MiXCR, one entry per CDR3 protein. The sample lists around 120,000 distinct CDR3 sequences, 8% to 9.5% occurring once. It was unfractionated whole blood from which total RNA was extracted. Germline V CDR1 and CDR2: DFQATT, SNEGSKA (reference sequence). V shed 4 bases and J shed 2 bases, with 15 bases lying between them. The CDR3 is 14 residues long. The sample consisted of whole blood. The rearrangement uses TRBV20-1 and TRBJ2-7; the D is unclear. The TCR comes from a human donor in good health. Some clones in this sample may be carry-over from other donors' samples. The CDR3 region has the DNA TGCAGTGCTACCTACTCTCATCGAACCTACGAGCAGTACTTC. Protein: CSATYSHRTYEQYF.